This T cell receptor beta chain was captured by sequencing in a study of blood T cell repertoires in COVID-19. Looking at the study overall: The United States, Italy and Spain were the sources of the acute and convalescent COVID-19 samples.

There are 20 residues in the CDR3. The V gene's germline CDR1 is LGHDT and CDR2 YNNKEL (reference sequence). With 3 bases clipped from V and 1 base from J, the junction kept 18 bases outside the gene matches. Per the original data handling: Estimates of nucleated cell counts were drawn from the amplification of reference gene primers. The data were produced by immunoSEQ multiplex PCR, yet TCRdb's version contains in-frame clones alone and is incomplete. The V and J calls and the clone size are those of that table, but D and trimming were determined from the DNA. The sample holds 25,000 to 30,000 clones; around 88% are singletons and the top ten take less than 20%.

V usage is TRBV3-1 (or the pseudogene TRBV3-2) and J usage is TRBJ1-1; 9 bases align to TRBD1. The source material was peripheral blood. The sequence came from a human donor in a cohort sampled during active COVID-19. Written as DNA, the CDR3 is TGTGCCAGCAGCCAGGATTTCCCGGGACAGGGAGAGGGAGGGAACACTGAAGCTTTCTTT. Translating gives CASSQDFPGQGEGGNTEAFF.